The clone carrying this T cell receptor beta chain came up many times. Its antigen is as yet unknown. The CDR3 extends over 17 amino acids. CDR1 and CDR2 (germline): MNHEY, SVGEGT. V was cut by 4 bases and J by 4 bases, with 22 bases left in between. This entry comes from a study of T cell repertoires in cytomegalovirus infection. Study-level background: Through public TCR beta signatures, both CMV infection and matching HLA type were indicated. Study observations and caveats: CMV carriers with the relevant HLA were identified by cumulative public TCR beta family frequency. Dominating the ex vivo response were TCR beta clonotypes that were CMV-specific and HLA-C-restricted.

Via MiXCR, TCRdb re-called the reads, giving one row per CDR3 protein. The table includes about 300,000 distinct CDR3 sequences, about 9.1% detected once. This receptor was taken from a human donor in good health (CMV status not recorded). Some clones in this sample may be carry-over from other donors' samples. This chain connects TRBV6-2 or TRBV6-3 to TRBJ1-2; no clear D. Sequencing used PBMCs. The CDR3 loop is CASSFSSGSPGSYGYTF. The CDR3 coding sequence is TGTGCCAGCAGTTTCTCATCGGGTTCTCCGGGTTCCTATGGCTACACCTTC.